The 25 T cell receptor beta chains given below trace back to one sample, sequenced in a study of control samples from healthy donors and cancer patients. Assay used: immunoSEQ multiplex PCR; TCRdb lists only in-frame clones, some missing. Among 150,000 to 200,000 clones listed, around 88% were seen once. Sequences were obtained from blood. All receptors derive from a man aged 18-30 years in good health.

The V call is TRBV5-6, the J call TRBJ2-3, with TRBD1 identical over 9 bases. V trimming: 6 bases; J trimming: 2 bases; junction bases outside the gene matches: 13. The CDR3 is made up of 17 amino acids. From germline, CDR1 is SGHDT and CDR2 YYEEEE. The CDR3 loop is CASTEYSGTGLTDTQYF. The CDR3 region has the DNA TGTGCCAGCACGGAATACTCCGGGACAGGGCTCACAGATACGCAGTATTTT.

CDR3 nucleotides: TGTGCCAGTAGTATAGGGTCGACAGGGGACTACGAGCAGTACTTC. This codes for CASSIGSTGDYEQYF. J is TRBJ2-7 and V is TRBV19; TRBD1 matches at 8 bases. The CDR3 spans 15 residues. Per the germline V gene, CDR1 is LNHDA and CDR2 is SQIVND (reference sequence). V lost 1 base to trimming and J lost 3 bases; unmatched junction nucleotides: 5.

The chain carries TRBV11-2 and TRBJ2-3, with unresolved D. This CDR3 region has 14 residues. CDR1 is SGHAT, CDR2 FQNNGV, per germline. With 0 bases removed from V and 4 bases from J, the gap between germline ends came to 8 bases. The CDR3 loop reads CASSLESIADTQYF. The DNA of the CDR3 is TGTGCCAGCAGCTTAGAGAGTATCGCAGATACGCAGTATTTT.

The genes are TRBV9 and TRBJ2-1, with 16 positions matching TRBD2. Germline values: CDR1 SGDLS, CDR2 YYNGEE. The CDR3 spans 14 residues. With 7 bases clipped from V and 7 bases from J, the junction kept 2 bases outside the gene matches. The chain's CDR3 is CASQGLAGGNEQFF. The CDR3 DNA follows: TGTGCCAGCCAGGGACTAGCGGGGGGGAATGAGCAGTTCTTC.

This chain joins TRBV11-2 and TRBJ2-1; maybe TRBD2 (6 bases). Germline CDR1 reads SGHAT; CDR2 reads FQNNGV. The CDR3 length is 15 residues. Trimming stripped 0 bases from V and 9 bases from J, with 15 bases between. The CDR3 nucleotides are TGTGCCAGCAGCTTAGATCGCAGGACTACCAGTGAGCAGTTCTTC. It codes for CASSLDRRTTSEQFF. Looking up the rest from reference TRBV11-2 and TRBJ2-1 gives the full variable domain: EAGVAQSPRYKIIEKRQSVAFWCNPISGHATLYWYQQILGQGPKLLIQFQNNGVVDDSQLPKDRFSAERLKGVDSTLKIQPAKLEDSAVYLCASSLDRRTTSEQFFGPGTRLTVL.

CDR3 in DNA: TGCAGCGTGTCCGACAGGGGAGGTCAGCCCCAGCATTTT. It translates to CSVSDRGGQPQHF. The chain joins TRBV29-1 to TRBJ1-5, with 8 bases lining up with TRBD1. The CDR3 spans 13 residues. The V and J ends lost 6 bases and 6 bases, in that order; junction bases with no gene match: 7. CDR1 is SQVTM, CDR2 ANQGSEA, per germline.

V gene TRBV27 combines with J gene TRBJ1-2, with D perhaps matching TRBD1 (5 bases). Germline V gene sequence: CDR1 MNHEY, CDR2 SMNVEV (reference sequence). Trimming stripped 1 base from V and 0 bases from J, with 9 bases between. The CDR3 sequence is 15 residues long. CDR3 nucleotides: TGTGCCAGCAGTTTATGGGGGAATGCTAACTATGGCTACACCTTC. As protein: CASSLWGNANYGYTF.

The CDR3 loop reads CASILRVSNYGYTF. The CDR3 bases are TGTGCCAGCATCCTAAGGGTCTCTAACTATGGCTACACCTTC. The chain is built from TRBV5-8 and TRBJ1-2; D is uncertain. Germline V gene data show CDR1 as SGHTS and CDR2 as YDEGEE. Trimming left V 6 bases short and J 0 bases short, with 12 bases between. The CDR3 has 14 amino acids.

The chain combines TRBV5-1 with TRBJ2-5, with 11 bases identical to TRBD2. CDR1 and CDR2 (germline): SGHRS, YFSETQ. Trimming took 4 bases from V and 3 from J; bases not matched to a gene: 5. This CDR3 has 15 amino acids. The DNA for the CDR3 is TGCGCCAGCAGCGAGACTAGCGGGGTCGAAGAGACCCAGTACTTC. As protein: CASSETSGVEETQYF. The whole variable domain, remainder taken from reference TRBV5-1 and TRBJ2-5, is KAGVTQTPRYLIKTRGQQVTLSCSPISGHRSVSWYQQTPGQGLQFLFEYFSETQRNKGNFPGRFSGRQFSNSRSEMNVSTLELGDSALYLCASSETSGVEETQYFGPGTRLLVL.

The chain carries TRBV15 and TRBJ1-3; D unresolved. Per germline, CDR1 LNHNV and CDR2 YYDKDF (reference sequence). V lost 2 bases, J lost 0 bases, and 11 bases lay in between. The CDR3 consists of 16 residues. The CDR3: CATSRTSALSGNTIYF. CDR3 bases: TGTGCCACCAGCAGAACTTCGGCCCTCTCTGGAAACACCATATATTTT.

This chain joins TRBV6-6 and TRBJ1-5; 9 positions agree with TRBD1. Germline V gives CDR1 MNHNY, CDR2 SVGAGI (reference sequence). The J segment lost 6 bases and the V segment lost 2 bases, leaving 2 bases of the junction unmatched. This CDR3 contains 14 residues. The chain's CDR3 is CASSYGQGSQPQHF. The CDR3 coding sequence is TGTGCCAGCAGTTACGGACAGGGGAGTCAGCCCCAGCATTTT.

The chain links TRBV6-1 to TRBJ2-3; D might be TRBD1 (6 bases). The length of the CDR3 is 14 residues. Germline CDR1 reads MNHNS; CDR2 reads SASEGT. The V end lost 2 bases, the J end lost 5 bases, and 11 bases lay between the germline ends. Here the CDR3 reads CASSETWTEDTQYF. The CDR3 DNA is TGTGCCAGCAGTGAAACGTGGACAGAAGATACGCAGTATTTT.

V gene TRBV27 combines with J gene TRBJ2-2; TRBD1 aligns across 9 bases. Losses at the gene ends were 5 bases for V and 7 bases for J; bases not matched to a gene: 14. The CDR3 is 17 amino acids. Germline lookup yields CDR1 MNHEY and CDR2 SMNVEV (reference sequence). CDR3: CASSPTHRQGGNGELFF. The CDR3 DNA sequence: TGTGCCAGCAGTCCCACCCACAGACAGGGGGGGAACGGGGAGCTGTTTTTT.

CDR3 nucleotides: TGTGCCAGCAGCAAAGCGGATCGGAACACCGGGGAGCTGTTTTTT. Translating it yields CASSKADRNTGELFF. The genes are TRBV21-1 and TRBJ2-2. TRBV21-1 is deemed a pseudogene. The CDR3 runs to 15 residues.

The chain joins TRBV28 to TRBJ2-7; D is possibly TRBD2 (7 bases). Trimming stripped 7 bases from V and 2 bases from J, with 15 bases between. Germline V gene data show CDR1 as MDHEN and CDR2 as SYDVKM. This CDR3 region has 14 residues. CDR3 region: CASTPGGGPYEQYF. CDR3 DNA sequence: TGTGCCAGCACTCCGGGGGGCGGGCCCTACGAGCAGTACTTC.

The chain joins TRBV5-8 to TRBJ1-5, with 7 nucleotides matching TRBD1. Trimming removed 3 bases from V and 0 bases from J; junction bases left unmatched: 9. Germline CDR1 SGHTS, CDR2 YDEGEE. The CDR3 consists of 17 residues. The CDR3 region has the DNA TGTGCCAGCAGCTCACACACCGGGACAGATAGCAATCAGCCCCAGCATTTT. Translation gives CASSSHTGTDSNQPQHF.

This chain joins TRBV7-9 and TRBJ2-5; TRBD1 aligns across 10 bases. CDR1 is SEHNR and CDR2 is FQNEAQ in the germline V gene (reference sequence). The ends lost 5 bases at V and 6 bases at J; junction bases unmatched: 9. This CDR3 region has 15 residues. The CDR3 reads CASSTNRDRGQTQYF. The CDR3 DNA follows: TGTGCCAGCAGCACAAACCGGGACAGGGGTCAGACCCAGTACTTC.

The chain has TRBV7-2 and TRBJ2-1; tentatively, D is TRBD2 (6 bases). The germline V and J ends were trimmed by 1 base and 6 bases, with 16 bases remaining between them. CDR3 length: 16 residues. The germline CDR1 and CDR2 sequences are SGHTA and FQGNSA. CDR3 DNA: TGTGCCAGCAGCTTAGAAGGTCGGGGGATACTCAATGAGCAGTTCTTC. Residues: CASSLEGRGILNEQFF.

In DNA, the CDR3 is TGTGCCAGCAGTTACGACCGGGGGGCTGGACAAGAGACCCAGTACTTC. Its protein product is CASSYDRGAGQETQYF. The rearrangement links TRBV6-2 or TRBV6-3 to TRBJ2-5, with D possibly matching TRBD2 (7 bases). The CDR3 loop spans 16 amino acids. Germline V gene sequence: CDR1 MNHEY, CDR2 SVGEGT. V lost 2 bases to trimming and J lost 2 bases, with 15 bases between them.

This chain joins TRBV3-1 (or the pseudogene TRBV3-2) and TRBJ1-6; unclear D gene. There are 17 residues in the CDR3. V lost 6 bases and J lost 4, with 19 bases in between. The germline V gene has CDR1 LGHDT and CDR2 YNNKEL (reference sequence). CDR3 protein: CASSPLFFGPYNSPLHF. CDR3 nucleotide sequence: TGTGCCAGCAGTCCCCTCTTTTTCGGTCCGTATAATTCACCCCTCCACTTT.

This chain connects TRBV7-8 to TRBJ2-7; 9 bases align to TRBD1. The CDR3 contains 14 residues. V dropped 3 bases and J dropped 2; count of bases not matched to a gene: 2. Germline V lookup: CDR1 SGHVS, CDR2 FQNEAQ. CDR3 residues: CASSFGQGPYEQYF. The CDR3, as DNA: TGTGCCAGCAGCTTCGGACAGGGGCCCTACGAGCAGTACTTC.

This chain joins TRBV13 and TRBJ1-2, with TRBD1 identical over 9 bases. With 2 bases clipped from V and 0 bases from J, the junction kept 7 bases outside the gene matches. This CDR3 comprises 17 residues. Germline CDR1 and CDR2: PRHDT and FYEKMQ (reference sequence). The CDR3 sequence is CASSLRDRGLTNYGYTF. The CDR3 region has the DNA TGTGCCAGCAGCTTACGCGACAGGGGGTTAACTAACTATGGCTACACCTTC.

V gene TRBV4-3 combines with J gene TRBJ1-4; maybe TRBD1 (5 bases). CDR1 and CDR2 (germline): LGHNA, YSLEER. V was trimmed by 1 base and J by 5 bases, leaving 14 bases between them. The CDR3 is 16 amino acids. The chain's CDR3 is CASSQGWGGVNEKLFF. The DNA of the CDR3 is TGCGCCAGCAGCCAAGGGTGGGGCGGGGTGAATGAAAAACTGTTTTTT.

This clone turned up a few times. The chain joins TRBV5-5 to TRBJ2-1; a weak D match, TRBD2 (7 bases). Trimming removed 8 bases from V and 3 bases from J, with 12 bases in between. CDR1 and CDR2 (germline): SGHKS, YYEKEE (reference sequence). This CDR3 spans 13 amino acids. CDR3 nucleotide sequence: TGTGCCAGTAGGGAGGGGGGCTACAATGAGCAGTTCTTC. It translates to CASREGGYNEQFF.

This chain uses TRBV7-9 with TRBJ2-7; 8 nucleotides match TRBD1. The CDR3 consists of 14 residues. V lost 5 bases and J lost 4; bases outside the gene matches: 7. The germline gives CDR1 SEHNR, CDR2 FQNEAQ (reference sequence). The CDR3 region has the DNA TGTGCCAGCAGCGCCGACAGGGGCCAGTACGAGCAGTACTTC. It yields the protein CASSADRGQYEQYF.